These 26 T cell receptor beta chains were sequenced from one sample in a study of shared clonotypes between healthy human individuals. Assay: immunoSEQ multiplex PCR; the TCRdb copy retains only in-frame clones and omits some. The table has 450,000 to 500,000 clones, almost 80% seen once. Sequenced input: PBMCs. These receptor sequences come from a woman aged 35 to 49 in good health. Some clones in this sample may be carry-over from other donors' samples.

V and J are TRBV4-2 and TRBJ2-5; D possibly matches TRBD1 or TRBD2 (5 bases each). CDR3 size: 16 residues. The V gene's germline CDR1 is LGHNA and CDR2 YNFKEQ. V lost 1 base to trimming and J lost 0 bases, with 12 bases between them. The CDR3 DNA follows: TGTGCCAGCAGCCAAGCGGAAGGGACCGACCAAGAGACCCAGTACTTC. Protein product: CASSQAEGTDQETQYF.

The CDR3 nucleotides are TGTGCCAGCAGTGCCACCGGGACTGATACGCAGTATTTT. It encodes CASSATGTDTQYF. V and J are TRBV28 and TRBJ2-3; possible D gene TRBD2, 6 bases. The germline V and J ends were trimmed by 5 bases and 6 bases, with 12 bases remaining between them. The germline V gene has CDR1 MDHEN and CDR2 SYDVKM. This CDR3 has 13 amino acids.

The gene calls are TRBV7-8 and TRBJ2-2; D perhaps matches TRBD1 (6 bases). The CDR3 sequence is 14 residues long. V lost 7 bases to trimming and J lost 4 bases, with 13 bases between them. The germline gives CDR1 SGHVS, CDR2 FQNEAQ. CDR3 DNA: TGTGCCAGCACCCGGGACACCTTCACCGGGGAGCTGTTTTTT. Amino acids: CASTRDTFTGELFF.

The chain uses TRBV7-2 and TRBJ1-3, with a weak D call TRBD1 (5 bases). CDR3 length: 14 amino acids. CDR1 and CDR2 (germline): SGHTA, FQGNSA. Trimming pared 9 bases from V and 2 bases from J, leaving 14 bases between. The DNA for the CDR3 is TGTGCCAGTTACACCGGAGGGGCTGGAAACACCATATATTTT. Its protein is CASYTGGAGNTIYF.

The V call is TRBV4-2, the J call TRBJ1-1, with 8 nucleotides matching TRBD1. CDR1 and CDR2 from the germline V gene are LGHNA and YNFKEQ. This CDR3 has 13 amino acids. V lost 5 bases, J lost 11 bases, and 10 bases stayed unmatched. CDR3 sequence reads: CASSLEQGVVAFF. The CDR3 nucleotides are TGTGCCAGCAGCTTGGAACAGGGGGTGGTGGCTTTCTTT.

This rearrangement joins TRBV5-1 to TRBJ2-2; TRBD2 might be the D (6 bases). Trimming left V 0 bases short and J 0 bases short, with 9 bases between. The CDR3 extends over 16 amino acids. Per germline, CDR1 SGHRS and CDR2 YFSETQ. CDR3 bases: TGCGCCAGCAGCTTGGGGGCGGGGTCGAACACCGGGGAGCTGTTTTTT. Its translation: CASSLGAGSNTGELFF.

The chain has TRBV11-1 and TRBJ2-5, with D unresolved. The CDR3 sequence is 14 residues long. CDR1 and CDR2 (germline): SGHAT, FQDESV (reference sequence). The ends were cut back, 3 bases at V and 5 bases at J, with 13 bases in the middle. CDR3 residues: CASSFPGSLETQYF. In DNA form, the CDR3 reads TGTGCCAGCAGCTTTCCCGGGTCGCTGGAGACCCAGTACTTC.

The chain uses TRBV14 and TRBJ2-1; TRBD2 matches at 15 bases. CDR1 and CDR2 from the germline V gene are SGHDN and FVKESK. The length of the CDR3 is 17 residues. The V gene end was trimmed by 4 bases and the J gene end by 8 bases; junction bases not matched to a gene: 9. CDR3 region: CASSRTSGRAWFDEQFF. The CDR3 nucleotides are TGTGCCAGCAGCCGGACTAGCGGGAGGGCCTGGTTCGATGAGCAGTTCTTC.

This chain connects TRBV5-4 to TRBJ1-2; 12 bases match TRBD1. The trim removed 4 bases at V and 4 bases at J, leaving 8 bases unmatched. Germline V lookup: CDR1 SGHNT, CDR2 YYREEE (reference sequence). The CDR3 consists of 16 residues. As DNA, the CDR3 is TGTGCCAGCAGCGTAACCGGGACAGGGGGCCTCTATGGCTACACCTTC. Protein product: CASSVTGTGGLYGYTF.

V is TRBV4-3 and J is TRBJ2-5, with TRBD1 as a possible D gene (5 bases). Germline V gene lookup returns CDR1 LGHNA and CDR2 YSLEER. The CDR3 consists of 16 residues. V gave up 0 bases and J gave up 3 bases, with 14 bases separating them. CDR3 DNA: TGCGCCAGCAGCCAAGATTTTCTTTGGGGCAAAGAGACCCAGTACTTC. Amino acid sequence: CASSQDFLWGKETQYF.

The chain employs TRBV5-1 and TRBJ1-2, with 7 bases identical to TRBD1. The CDR3 spans 13 residues. Trimming at V came to 4 bases and at J to 3 bases, leaving 3 bases not matched to a gene. Germline assignment: CDR1 SGHRS and CDR2 YFSETQ. The CDR3 spells CASSRTGDYGYTF. The CDR3 DNA reads TGCGCCAGCAGCCGGACAGGAGACTATGGCTACACCTTC. The entire variable domain, with the rest obtained from reference TRBV5-1 and TRBJ1-2, is as follows: KAGVTQTPRYLIKTRGQQVTLSCSPISGHRSVSWYQQTPGQGLQFLFEYFSETQRNKGNFPGRFSGRQFSNSRSEMNVSTLELGDSALYLCASSRTGDYGYTFGSGTRLTVV.

This clone was observed a handful of times. The chain is built from TRBV10-1 and TRBJ2-3; 7 bases map to TRBD1. Losses at the gene ends were 3 bases for V and 2 bases for J; bases not matched to a gene: 5. Germline V gene data show CDR1 as WNHNN and CDR2 as SYGVQD (reference sequence). The CDR3 consists of 15 residues. CDR3 in amino acids: CASSDGTAHTDTQYF. DNA of the CDR3: TGCGCCAGCAGTGATGGGACAGCGCACACAGATACGCAGTATTTT.

The chain links TRBV5-6 to TRBJ2-1, with D unresolved. The V gene lost 5 bases and the J gene lost 4 bases, with 10 bases spanning the gap. Germline V lookup: CDR1 SGHDT, CDR2 YYEEEE. The CDR3 sequence is 13 residues long. The CDR3 region is CASRIATYNEQFF. CDR3 DNA sequence: TGTGCCAGCAGAATCGCCACTTACAATGAGCAGTTCTTC. Using reference TRBV5-6 and TRBJ2-1 for the parts outside the CDR3, the full variable domain is DAGVTQSPTHLIKTRGQQVTLRCSPKSGHDTVSWYQQALGQGPQFIFQYYEEEERQRGNFPDRFSGHQFPNYSSELNVNALLLGDSALYLCASRIATYNEQFFGPGTRLTVL.

This chain uses TRBV28 with TRBJ2-3; TRBD2 matches at 7 bases. Germline CDR1 reads MDHEN; CDR2 reads SYDVKM. Losses at the gene ends were 3 bases for V and 0 bases for J; bases not matched to a gene: 9. This CDR3 region has 17 residues. The CDR3 coding sequence is TGTGCCAGCAGTTTGTTACTGGGAGGGTCTAGCACAGATACGCAGTATTTT. Its protein is CASSLLLGGSSTDTQYF.

This clone occurred a few times. This chain connects TRBV18 to TRBJ2-1; TRBD1 is a possible D gene (6 bases). Germline assignment: CDR1 KGHSH and CDR2 LQKENI. The V end lost 0 bases, the J end lost 11 bases, and 11 bases lay between the germline ends. This CDR3 has 13 residues. The CDR3 DNA reads TGTGCCAGCTCACCACCACAGGGTAGTAAGCAGTTCTTC. It specifies CASSPPQGSKQFF.

This rearrangement joins TRBV29-1 to TRBJ2-3, with D possibly TRBD2 on 5 matching bases. Germline V gene data show CDR1 as SQVTM and CDR2 as ANQGSEA. With 6 bases removed from V and 5 bases from J, the gap between germline ends came to 9 bases. The CDR3 contains 11 residues. CDR3 sequence (DNA): TGCAGCGTCCAGGAGGTAGATACGCAGTATTTT. As protein: CSVQEVDTQYF.

The V and J genes are TRBV5-6 and TRBJ2-4, with D perhaps given as TRBD1 or TRBD2 (5 bases each). Germline V gives CDR1 SGHDT, CDR2 YYEEEE. The CDR3 runs to 14 residues. Trimming took 0 bases from V and 2 from J, leaving 6 bases between them. The CDR3 DNA is TGTGCCAGCAGCTTGGCGGGACCCAAAAACATTCAGTACTTC. Translation: CASSLAGPKNIQYF.

Notes on this clone: Other DNA sequences in the sample encode the same CDR3. The chain couples TRBV7-3 to TRBJ2-7, with D possibly being TRBD1 or TRBD2 (5 bases each). Deletions cut 0 bases from V and 4 bases from J, with 7 bases between. The CDR3 length is 13 residues. In germline, CDR1 is SGHTA, CDR2 FQGTGA. CDR3 sequence: CASSLTGGYEQYF. The CDR3 DNA sequence: TGTGCCAGCAGCTTAACTGGGGGTTACGAGCAGTACTTC.

The chain is built from TRBV30 and TRBJ2-5, with D unclear. Trimming cost V 0 bases and J 5 bases, with 10 bases left between them. The CDR3 extends over 13 amino acids. Germline V CDR1 and CDR2: GTSNPN, SVGIG (reference sequence). The CDR3 nucleotides read TGTGCCTGGAGTGTAATCGGTCTGGAGACCCAGTACTTC. Translation gives CAWSVIGLETQYF.

With respect to this clone: A clone one base away is much larger, so this may be a read error. The rearrangement links TRBV28 to TRBJ1-2, with a weak D call TRBD1 (6 bases). The germline V and J ends were trimmed by 6 bases and 2 bases, with 7 bases remaining between them. Germline lookup yields CDR1 MDHEN and CDR2 SYDVKM. The CDR3 covers 12 residues. The DNA of the CDR3 is TGTGCCAGCAGAACAGGGAACTATGGCTACACCTTC. Translated: CASRTGNYGYTF.

This clone has just a few counts. This chain joins TRBV28 and TRBJ1-3, with TRBD1 matching 8 bases. This CDR3 has 13 residues. V gave up 6 bases and J gave up 7 bases; unmatched junction bases: 5. Germline CDR1 reads MDHEN; CDR2 reads SYDVKM. CDR3 amino acids: CASSQGARNTIYF. Written as DNA, the CDR3 is TGTGCCAGCAGCCAGGGGGCTCGGAACACCATATATTTT. The full variable domain, its missing parts supplied by reference TRBV28 and TRBJ1-3, is DVKVTQSSRYLVKRTGEKVFLECVQDMDHENMFWYRQDPGLGLRLIYFSYDVKMKEKGDIPEGYSVSREKKERFSLILESASTNQTSMYLCASSQGARNTIYFGEGSWLTVV.

V is TRBV30 and J is TRBJ2-1; maybe TRBD2 (5 bases). V shed 0 bases and J shed 6 bases, with 12 bases lying between them. This CDR3 has 14 amino acids. Germline CDR1 GTSNPN, CDR2 SVGIG (reference sequence). The CDR3 DNA is TGTGCCTGGAGTGTACTAGGGTTTTCCAATGAGCAGTTCTTC. It encodes CAWSVLGFSNEQFF.

The V call is TRBV5-1, the J call TRBJ2-3; TRBD2 agrees at 16 bases. CDR1 is SGHRS and CDR2 is YFSETQ in the germline V gene. The V and J ends lost 4 bases and 3 bases, in that order; junction bases with no gene match: 11. The CDR3 totals 19 residues. The DNA for the CDR3 is TGCGCCAGCAGCGTTCTTCCGGGACTAGCGGGAGGGACTACAGATACGCAGTATTTT. It specifies CASSVLPGLAGGTTDTQYF. The full variable domain, rest sourced from reference TRBV5-1 and TRBJ2-3, is KAGVTQTPRYLIKTRGQQVTLSCSPISGHRSVSWYQQTPGQGLQFLFEYFSETQRNKGNFPGRFSGRQFSNSRSEMNVSTLELGDSALYLCASSVLPGLAGGTTDTQYFGPGTRLTVL.

There are a few counts of this clone. The chain links TRBV19 to TRBJ2-2; TRBD2 aligns across 7 bases. Germline values: CDR1 LNHDA, CDR2 SQIVND (reference sequence). CDR3 length: 16 residues. Trimming took 6 bases from V and 1 from J; bases not matched to a gene: 8. The CDR3 sequence is CASSRPASGNTGELFF. The DNA of the CDR3 is TGTGCCAGTAGCCGCCCGGCTAGCGGGAACACCGGGGAGCTGTTTTTT.

The chain is built from TRBV6-6 and TRBJ1-1; D unclear. The V gene lost 6 bases and the J gene lost 4 bases, with 18 bases spanning the gap. Germline V gene data show CDR1 as MNHNY and CDR2 as SVGAGI (reference sequence). The CDR3 totals 15 residues. CDR3 coding DNA: TGTGCCAGCAGGTCGCTACAGACGTTTAGCACTGAAGCTTTCTTT. It encodes CASRSLQTFSTEAFF.

The chain couples TRBV4-2 to TRBJ2-5; D gene ambiguous. CDR1 and CDR2 (germline): LGHNA, YNFKEQ. Trimming stripped 1 base from V and 0 bases from J, with 3 bases between. The CDR3 length is 13 residues. This chain's CDR3 is CASSQAHQETQYF. The CDR3 DNA reads as TGTGCCAGCAGCCAAGCCCACCAAGAGACCCAGTACTTC.